The entry below describes one T cell receptor (beta chain). The entry originates in a study of blood T cell repertoires in COVID-19. The wider study: Sites across the United States, Italy and Spain contributed samples from acute and convalescent COVID-19. T cells, B-cell-depleted T cells, or PBMCs supplied cDNA or gDNA.

The CDR3 runs 12 residues. V shed 2 bases and J shed 2 bases, with 5 bases lying between them. Germline V CDR1 and CDR2: SGHKS, YYEKEE (reference sequence). Per the authors' pipeline: Counts of nucleated cells, estimated from reference gene primer amplification, were obtained. The assay was immunoSEQ multiplex PCR, and TCRdb's table has in-frame clones only and misses some. D and trimming come from the DNA, and the V and J calls and clone size come from that table. This table holds about 27,000 clones, roughly 90% found once. J is TRBJ2-7 and V is TRBV5-5; D perhaps matches TRBD2 (5 bases). This clonotype was sampled from a human donor in a cohort sampled during active COVID-19. Sequenced input: peripheral blood. DNA of the CDR3: TGTGCCAGCAGCTTCGGGACCTACGAGCAGTACTTC. This codes for CASSFGTYEQYF. The variable domain in full, completed from reference TRBV5-5 and TRBJ2-7, reads DAGVTQSPTHLIKTRGQQVTLRCSPISGHKSVSWYQQVLGQGPQFIFQYYEKEERGRGNFPDRFSARQFPNYSSELNVNALLLGDSALYLCASSFGTYEQYFGPGTRLTVT.